This is a list of T cell receptor beta chains from one sample in a study of T cells after yellow fever vaccination. TCRdb ran MiXCR on the 5' RACE reads and lists one entry per CDR3 protein. This table has about 350,000 distinct CDR3 sequences, around a tenth appearing once. Sequenced here: PBMCs, sampled on the day of the first yellow fever vaccination. The receptors originated from a man between 18 and 35 years old who received the YFV17D yellow fever vaccine. Both conserved end residues are part of each CDR3. Each record gives: clone size, J gene, V gene, D gene, CDR3 protein, CDR3 DNA. D genes are given only for firm matches. The listing skips clone size in some rows; elsewhere it reads once, few, many or a size class.

clone size: few; J gene: TRBJ1-1; V gene: TRBV6-1; D gene: TRBD1; CDR3 protein: CASSRGTASPEAFF; CDR3 DNA: TGTGCCAGCAGTCGAGGGACAGCGAGTCCTGAAGCTTTCTTT
clone size: NA; J gene: TRBJ2-2; V gene: TRBV4-3; D gene: TRBD2; CDR3 protein: CASSQETPGGGTGELFF; CDR3 DNA: TGCGCCAGCAGCCAAGAAACCCCCGGGGGGGGTACCGGGGAGCTGTTTTTT
clone size: NA; J gene: TRBJ2-3; V gene: TRBV6-1; D gene: NA; CDR3 protein: CASSPYSTSTDTQYF; CDR3 DNA: TGTGCCAGCAGCCCCTACTCAACTAGCACAGATACGCAGTATTTT
clone size: few; J gene: TRBJ1-1; V gene: TRBV19; D gene: NA; CDR3 protein: CASSITFRTEAFF; CDR3 DNA: TGTGCCAGTAGTATTACGTTTCGGACTGAAGCTTTCTTT
clone size: NA; J gene: TRBJ1-1; V gene: TRBV5-1; D gene: NA; CDR3 protein: CASSSGSGVNEAFF; CDR3 DNA: TGCGCCAGCAGCTCGGGTTCAGGGGTTAATGAAGCTTTCTTT
clone size: NA; J gene: TRBJ2-1; V gene: TRBV24-1; D gene: NA; CDR3 protein: CATSDQQGAYNEQFF; CDR3 DNA: TGTGCCACCAGTGATCAACAGGGAGCCTACAATGAGCAGTTCTTC
clone size: NA; J gene: TRBJ1-5; V gene: TRBV20-1; D gene: NA; CDR3 protein: CSGTRHGNQPQHF; CDR3 DNA: TGCAGTGGTACCCGGCACGGTAATCAGCCCCAGCATTTT
clone size: NA; J gene: TRBJ1-1; V gene: TRBV7-9; D gene: NA; CDR3 protein: CASSQGGVKLNTEAFF; CDR3 DNA: TGTGCCAGCAGTCAAGGTGGGGTGAAATTGAACACTGAAGCTTTCTTT
clone size: few; J gene: TRBJ2-5; V gene: TRBV6-2/TRBV6-3; D gene: NA; CDR3 protein: CASSYSLRDPVTSEETQYF; CDR3 DNA: TGTGCCAGCAGTTACTCACTCCGGGACCCAGTTACCTCAGAAGAGACCCAGTACTTC
clone size: few; J gene: TRBJ2-2; V gene: TRBV6-1; D gene: TRBD1; CDR3 protein: CASKGQGTYGELFF; CDR3 DNA: TGTGCCAGCAAGGGACAGGGAACATACGGGGAGCTGTTTTTT
clone size: NA; J gene: TRBJ2-3; V gene: TRBV3-1; D gene: NA; CDR3 protein: CASSPPGAVQEYF; CDR3 DNA: TGTGCCAGCAGCCCCCCCGGGGCCGTCCAGGAGTATTTT
clone size: many; J gene: TRBJ1-5; V gene: TRBV7-2; D gene: NA; CDR3 protein: CASSLGGLGQPQHF; CDR3 DNA: TGTGCCAGCAGCTTAGGAGGATTGGGGCAGCCCCAGCATTTT
clone size: NA; J gene: TRBJ2-1; V gene: TRBV20-1; D gene: TRBD2; CDR3 protein: CSAEAHSGGAFGEQFF; CDR3 DNA: TGCAGTGCAGAAGCGCATAGCGGGGGGGCGTTCGGCGAGCAGTTCTTC
clone size: NA; J gene: TRBJ1-6; V gene: TRBV7-6; D gene: NA; CDR3 protein: CASSLESRANSPLHF; CDR3 DNA: TGTGCCAGCAGCTTAGAGTCCAGGGCTAATTCACCCCTCCACTTT
clone size: NA; J gene: TRBJ1-2; V gene: TRBV5-1; D gene: NA; CDR3 protein: CASSLTPVNYGYTF; CDR3 DNA: TGCGCCAGCAGCTTGACCCCGGTTAACTATGGCTACACCTTC
clone size: NA; J gene: TRBJ2-1; V gene: TRBV9; D gene: TRBD2; CDR3 protein: CASSVGRGGLYGEQFF; CDR3 DNA: TGTGCCAGCAGCGTAGGGCGGGGGGGCTTATACGGTGAGCAGTTCTTC
clone size: many; J gene: TRBJ2-1; V gene: TRBV25-1; D gene: NA; CDR3 protein: CASRDDRGNEQFF; CDR3 DNA: TGTGCCAGCAGGGACGATCGGGGCAATGAGCAGTTCTTC
clone size: many; J gene: TRBJ2-2; V gene: TRBV5-1; D gene: TRBD2; CDR3 protein: CASSPPGTSNTGELFF; CDR3 DNA: TGCGCCAGCAGCCCCCCCGGGACTAGCAACACCGGGGAGCTGTTTTTT
clone size: many; J gene: TRBJ2-5; V gene: TRBV12-3/TRBV12-4; D gene: TRBD1; CDR3 protein: CASSLLDRGIWETQYF; CDR3 DNA: TGTGCCAGCAGTTTATTGGACAGGGGGATTTGGGAGACCCAGTACTTC
clone size: many; J gene: TRBJ2-5; V gene: TRBV5-6; D gene: TRBD1; CDR3 protein: CASSPDRALETQYF; CDR3 DNA: TGTGCCAGCAGCCCTGACAGGGCCTTAGAGACCCAGTACTTC
clone size: NA; J gene: TRBJ2-5; V gene: TRBV15; D gene: NA; CDR3 protein: CATGGRQETQYF; CDR3 DNA: TGTGCCACCGGTGGCAGACAAGAGACCCAGTACTTC
clone size: NA; J gene: TRBJ2-7; V gene: TRBV7-6; D gene: NA; CDR3 protein: CASSPARGEQYF; CDR3 DNA: TGTGCCAGCAGCCCCGCTAGGGGGGAGCAGTACTTC
clone size: NA; J gene: TRBJ2-7; V gene: TRBV30; D gene: TRBD1; CDR3 protein: CAWKGTALYQGSYEQYF; CDR3 DNA: TGTGCCTGGAAAGGGACAGCCCTCTACCAGGGCTCCTACGAGCAGTACTTC
clone size: few; J gene: TRBJ1-2; V gene: TRBV6-5; D gene: NA; CDR3 protein: CASSFNNYGYTF; CDR3 DNA: TGTGCCAGCAGTTTTAATAACTATGGCTACACCTTC
clone size: NA; J gene: TRBJ2-3; V gene: TRBV5-1; D gene: NA; CDR3 protein: CASSSSGGHVVFQDTQYF; CDR3 DNA: TGCGCCAGCAGCTCCTCAGGCGGACACGTCGTTTTCCAAGATACGCAGTATTTT
clone size: NA; J gene: TRBJ2-5; V gene: TRBV4-1; D gene: TRBD2; CDR3 protein: CASSQDRVAGGETQYF; CDR3 DNA: TGCGCCAGCAGCCAAGATAGGGTGGCGGGGGGCGAGACCCAGTACTTC
clone size: few; J gene: TRBJ2-7; V gene: TRBV5-5; D gene: NA; CDR3 protein: CASSPARHRELYEQYF; CDR3 DNA: TGTGCCAGCAGCCCCGCCCGGCACAGGGAGCTCTACGAGCAGTACTTC
clone size: few; J gene: TRBJ1-1; V gene: TRBV11-1; D gene: TRBD1; CDR3 protein: CASSSPPGQKYMNTEAFF; CDR3 DNA: TGTGCCAGCAGCTCCCCCCCGGGACAGAAATACATGAACACTGAAGCTTTCTTT
clone size: NA; J gene: TRBJ2-1; V gene: TRBV27; D gene: NA; CDR3 protein: CASSLWGYGYSTEQFF; CDR3 DNA: TGTGCCAGCAGTTTATGGGGGTACGGCTACTCAACTGAGCAGTTCTTC
clone size: few; J gene: TRBJ2-3; V gene: TRBV3-1; D gene: NA; CDR3 protein: CASSQDKQYTQYF; CDR3 DNA: TGTGCCAGCAGCCAAGACAAGCAATATACGCAGTATTTT
clone size: many; J gene: TRBJ2-2; V gene: TRBV5-1; D gene: TRBD2; CDR3 protein: CASGGEWNAGELFF; CDR3 DNA: TGCGCCAGCGGGGGGGAGTGGAACGCCGGGGAGCTGTTTTTT
clone size: few; J gene: TRBJ1-6; V gene: TRBV7-2; D gene: NA; CDR3 protein: CASSIRALVPYNSPLHF; CDR3 DNA: TGTGCCAGCAGCATCCGGGCCCTGGTCCCCTATAATTCACCCCTCCACTTT
clone size: few; J gene: TRBJ2-5; V gene: TRBV2; D gene: NA; CDR3 protein: CASSEARSWGQETQYF; CDR3 DNA: TGTGCCAGCAGTGAAGCGCGGTCGTGGGGGCAAGAGACCCAGTACTTC
clone size: many; J gene: TRBJ2-5; V gene: TRBV7-9; D gene: NA; CDR3 protein: CASSFVRETQYF; CDR3 DNA: TGTGCCAGCAGCTTTGTACGGGAGACCCAGTACTTC
clone size: NA; J gene: TRBJ2-7; V gene: TRBV7-6; D gene: NA; CDR3 protein: CASSLSPNYEQYF; CDR3 DNA: TGTGCCAGCAGCTTATCCCCTAACTACGAGCAGTACTTC
clone size: NA; J gene: TRBJ2-5; V gene: TRBV20-1; D gene: NA; CDR3 protein: CSALRSETQYF; CDR3 DNA: TGCAGTGCTTTACGATCCGAGACCCAGTACTTC
clone size: NA; J gene: TRBJ2-5; V gene: TRBV20-1; D gene: NA; CDR3 protein: CSARDFTSHQETQYF; CDR3 DNA: TGCAGTGCTAGAGATTTTACGTCTCACCAAGAGACCCAGTACTTC
clone size: few; J gene: TRBJ2-5; V gene: TRBV6-5; D gene: TRBD2; CDR3 protein: CASTSGSGTQYF; CDR3 DNA: TGTGCCAGCACTAGCGGGAGTGGGACCCAGTACTTC
clone size: NA; J gene: TRBJ2-6; V gene: TRBV6-1; D gene: NA; CDR3 protein: CASSLWEGGDSGANVLTF; CDR3 DNA: TGTGCCAGCAGCCTCTGGGAGGGGGGGGACTCCGGGGCCAACGTCCTGACTTTC
clone size: many; J gene: TRBJ1-6; V gene: TRBV4-3; D gene: NA; CDR3 protein: CASSQDPGNSPLHF; CDR3 DNA: TGCGCCAGCAGCCAAGATCCGGGTAATTCACCCCTCCACTTT
clone size: few; J gene: TRBJ2-7; V gene: TRBV6-5; D gene: TRBD1; CDR3 protein: CASSYRGRGLNEQYF; CDR3 DNA: TGTGCCAGCAGTTACAGAGGCAGGGGGCTCAACGAGCAGTACTTC
clone size: few; J gene: TRBJ2-2; V gene: TRBV19; D gene: TRBD1; CDR3 protein: CASSARQGANTGELFF; CDR3 DNA: TGTGCCAGTAGTGCGAGACAGGGCGCGAACACCGGGGAGCTGTTTTTT
clone size: few; J gene: TRBJ2-7; V gene: TRBV2; D gene: NA; CDR3 protein: CASSAPGTGFTLERGNPYEQYF; CDR3 DNA: TGTGCCAGCAGTGCCCCCGGGACAGGATTCACCTTGGAGCGGGGTAATCCCTACGAGCAGTACTTC
clone size: many; J gene: TRBJ1-1; V gene: TRBV29-1; D gene: NA; CDR3 protein: CSGSGGGRSEAFF; CDR3 DNA: TGCAGCGGGTCGGGAGGGGGGCGGAGTGAAGCTTTCTTT
clone size: many; J gene: TRBJ2-5; V gene: TRBV6-2/TRBV6-3; D gene: NA; CDR3 protein: CASSPTGETQYF; CDR3 DNA: TGTGCCAGCAGTCCGACTGGAGAGACCCAGTACTTC
clone size: NA; J gene: TRBJ1-1; V gene: TRBV4-3; D gene: NA; CDR3 protein: CASSQLQTMNTEAFF; CDR3 DNA: TGCGCCAGCAGCCAACTACAGACGATGAACACTGAAGCTTTCTTT
clone size: NA; J gene: TRBJ1-5; V gene: TRBV6-4; D gene: NA; CDR3 protein: CASSDRAGNQPQHF; CDR3 DNA: TGTGCCAGCAGTGACAGGGCCGGCAATCAGCCCCAGCATTTT
clone size: few; J gene: TRBJ2-2; V gene: TRBV5-1; D gene: NA; CDR3 protein: CASSLLGAATGELFF; CDR3 DNA: TGCGCCAGCAGCTTACTAGGGGCGGCCACCGGGGAGCTGTTTTTT